The T cell receptor beta chain under discussion was sequenced for a study of post-analysis software for immune sequencing data. In its sample, this clonotype was seen many times. Its antigen is undetermined. Prepared TCR beta cDNA libraries contained unique molecular identifiers. There were roughly 0.95 to 10 million T cells, and around 460,000 cDNA molecules came from them. TCRdb re-called the PCR reads through MiXCR, storing one row per CDR3 protein. The sample shows about 210,000 distinct CDR3 sequences, 29% of them seen only once. Trimming took off 5 bases at V and 4 bases at J, with 15 bases between the two ends. Per germline, CDR1 DFQATT and CDR2 SNEGSKA (reference sequence). The CDR3 length is 13 residues. Regarding the study as a whole: With TRBV5-6, TRBV5-1 and TRBV20-1 included, several TRBV segments were more frequent in patients than in controls.

The clonotype comes from a girl under 18 with multiple sclerosis. The V call is TRBV20-1, the J call TRBJ2-7; perhaps TRBD2 as D (6 bases). Sample: blood. The CDR3 region is CSALADGRYEQYF. The CDR3 DNA reads as TGCAGTGCTTTAGCGGATGGGAGGTACGAGCAGTACTTC.